The rows below give T cell receptor beta chains drawn from one sample of a study of monozygotic twins with inflammatory bowel disease. TCRdb derives one entry per CDR3 protein from the 5' RACE reads, leaving out DNA. This specimen shows around 400,000 distinct CDR3 sequences; the ten leading clones hold more than 2%. The sequencing sample was made of blood. All receptors come from a human donor with ulcerative colitis or Crohn's disease, or a healthy co-twin of an affected twin (not recorded which). Both conserved end residues are part of each CDR3.

>TRBV27|TRBJ2-1
CASSPRDRGANEQFF
>TRBV3-1|TRBJ2-1
CASSQDGRGGRYNEQFF
>TRBV29-1|TRBJ1-1
CSVGDRTEAFF
>TRBV6-1|TRBJ2-3
CASSPGLYTDTQYF
>TRBV7-3|TRBJ2-1
CASSFLQGTEQFF
>TRBV10-3|TRBJ1-1
CAISDLGPTMNTEAFF
>TRBV3-1|TRBJ1-1
CASSLSQGGGTEAFF
>TRBV20-1|TRBJ2-1
CSARVPATSGSLNEQFF
>TRBV20-1|TRBJ1-5
CSGGGQGSVQPQHF
>TRBV5-1|TRBJ1-2
CASSLGRGQIYGYTF
>TRBV23-1|TRBJ2-1
CASSPRREQFF
>TRBV6-1|TRBJ2-5
CASSWGQGYQETQYF
>TRBV7-2|TRBJ2-1
CASSLGWDRIYNEQFF
>TRBV7-9|TRBJ1-4
CASSLDTGNEKLFF
>TRBV7-9|TRBJ1-1
CASSLRPGTNTEAFF
>TRBV11-2|TRBJ2-5
CASSLRGRPRQETQYF
>TRBV20-1|TRBJ2-1
CSAAGAGGNNEQFF
>TRBV7-9|TRBJ2-6
CASSSNFNVLTF
>TRBV11-2|TRBJ2-2
CASSSLGGLNAGELFF
>TRBV5-5|TRBJ1-3
CASSLDTQGRPGNTIYF
>TRBV6-2/TRBV6-3|TRBJ1-6
CASSRRDSPLHF
>TRBV5-4|TRBJ1-4
CASSSQGPNEKLFF
>TRBV5-1|TRBJ2-5
CASSLAVGPETQYF
>TRBV6-5|TRBJ1-6
CASSKGGLALHF
>TRBV5-1|TRBJ2-3
CASSVSRGIADTQYF
>TRBV7-2|TRBJ2-3
CASSLDYTDTQYF
>TRBV20-1|TRBJ2-7
CSAPPGLAGTYEQYF
>TRBV7-9|TRBJ1-1
CASSFYEQEAFF
>TRBV27|TRBJ1-5
CASSLEANQPQHF
>TRBV7-3|TRBJ2-1
CASSPLLAGGSEQFF
>TRBV20-1|TRBJ1-1
CSALTGRPSGEAFF
>TRBV20-1|TRBJ2-1
CSALSGGQANEQFF
>TRBV3-1|TRBJ1-6
CASSPNPGFNSPLHF
>TRBV5-1|TRBJ2-3
CASSMRSSGPNTDTQYF
>TRBV5-8|TRBJ1-4
CASGRDINEKLFF
>TRBV10-3|TRBJ2-7
CAISDPQGQDYEQYF
>TRBV21-1|TRBJ1-5
CASSPGAGGEAGNQPQHF
>TRBV5-1|TRBJ2-6
CASSPRSPGANVLTF
>TRBV11-2|TRBJ2-5
CASSLVGTGRQETQYF
>TRBV20-1|TRBJ1-2
CSARVGVGYTF
>TRBV20-1|TRBJ2-1
CSAPQVPLYNEQFF
>TRBV20-1|TRBJ2-1
CSARGLADYNEQFF
>TRBV10-3|TRBJ2-3
CAISGTSGGDTQYF
>TRBV3-1|TRBJ1-2
CASSRPGTNGYTF
>TRBV4-1|TRBJ1-1
CASSQDRAGPLYTEAFF
>TRBV30|TRBJ2-5
CAWTGGETQYF
>TRBV27|TRBJ1-1
CASRAGVSRAFF
>TRBV7-2|TRBJ1-5
CASSLFGVGQPQHF
>TRBV5-1|TRBJ2-1
CASSLMSGVTEPYNEQFF
>TRBV5-1|TRBJ2-6
CASSLWGLDGISGANVLTF
>TRBV29-1|TRBJ1-1
CSVGGVGHGGMNTEAFF
>TRBV5-1|TRBJ2-3
CASSLRQGGDTQYF
>TRBV20-1|TRBJ2-4
CSAGGGQGKNMQYF